The T cell receptor (beta chain) under discussion was sequenced for a study of T cell responses to AZD1222 COVID-19 vaccine. Study-wide points: Females made up more of the donors, who were largely white British, and clonal diversity may have come out too low.

The repertoire was sequenced with immunoSEQ multiplex PCR; TCRdb's copy has only in-frame clones and lacks some. The sample holds roughly 120,000 clones, over 75% seen once. The CDR3 consists of 15 residues. Trimming took off 5 bases at V and 1 base at J, with 14 bases between the two ends. Per the germline V gene, CDR1 is SEHNR and CDR2 is FQNEAQ (reference sequence). This clone was counted once. Antigen specificity is unknown. The chain couples TRBV7-9 to TRBJ1-1; a possible D gene is TRBD1 (5 bases). The clonotype was recovered from an adult in good health. This specimen was peripheral blood, taken on day 0 of AZD1222 vaccination. In DNA form, the CDR3 reads TGTGCCAGCAGCCCCGACAGCCTAGGGAACACTGAAGCTTTCTTT. It is translated as CASSPDSLGNTEAFF.